This TCR beta chain was profiled in a study of T cell repertoires in cytomegalovirus infection. TCRdb processed the reads anew with MiXCR; each CDR3 protein has one entry. Among 200,000 or so distinct CDR3 sequences listed, 28% were seen once. About this clonotype itself: Its antigen is as yet unknown.

Findings and caveats of the study: CMV-specific TCR beta clonotypes restricted by HLA-C were the ones dominating the ex vivo response.

This receptor was identified in a human donor in good health (CMV status not recorded). Some clones in this sample may be carry-over from other donors' samples. Sequencing was carried out using PBMCs.

In DNA, the CDR3 is TGTGCCAGCAGTTTGACGGACAGTTCAGGCTACACCTTC. Protein product: CASSLTDSSGYTF. This sequence joins TRBV6-2 or TRBV6-3 and TRBJ1-2; the D gene is possibly TRBD1 (6 bases). In germline, CDR1 is MNHEY, CDR2 SVGEGT. The CDR3 is 13 residues long. Deletions cut 4 bases from V and 8 bases from J, with 14 bases between.